This T cell receptor (beta chain) was captured in a study of beta chain features in type 1 diabetes. CD45RO/CCR7/CD25/CD127/CD95/CD27 sorting isolated CD4+ naive, central memory, regulatory and stem cell-like memory cells. Looked up from germline, CDR1 is MGHDK and CDR2 is SYGVNS. V lost 6 bases to trimming and J lost 0 bases, with 15 bases between them. The CDR3 loop spans 16 amino acids. Sequencing targeted expressed TCRB transcripts, as all isolated RNA had been reverse transcribed. Only in-frame clones appear in the TCRdb table, and some are missing; sequencing was by immunoSEQ multiplex PCR. The data hold about 620,000 clones, with about a sixth observed a single time.

The sequencing sample was made of naive CD4+ T cells from blood. The chain links TRBV25-1 to TRBJ1-3, with D possibly matching TRBD1 (5 bases). This sequence originates from a man in his late teens or twenties in good health. The CDR3 here is CASRDDSSGSGNTIYF. CDR3 bases: TGTGCCAGCAGGGACGACAGCTCAGGCTCTGGAAACACCATATATTTT.